These 20 T cell receptor beta chains were sequenced from one sample in a study of T cell repertoires in cytomegalovirus infection. Their target antigens are unknown. TCRdb itself ran the reads through MiXCR, one entry per CDR3 protein. Found here are roughly 800,000 distinct CDR3 sequences, 29% of them singletons; the top ten hold less than 15%. This specimen consisted of cultured CD8+ T cells from PBMCs, obtained from culture after CMV antigen stimulation. All receptors come from a human donor in good health (CMV status not recorded). Some clones in this sample may be carry-over from other donors' samples.

The table lists this clonotype with many counts. V gene TRBV6-1 combines with J gene TRBJ2-2; TRBD2 matches at 7 bases. The V segment lost 5 bases and the J segment 4 bases; nucleotides outside the gene matches: 4. There are 14 residues in the CDR3. Per the germline V gene, CDR1 is MNHNS and CDR2 is SASEGT. Written as DNA, the CDR3 is TGTGCCAGCAGTTCCCCGGGGGGCACCGGGGAGCTGTTTTTT. Its protein product is CASSSPGGTGELFF.

Only a few counts were recorded for this clonotype. The chain combines TRBV6-1 with TRBJ2-3; no clear D gene. CDR1 MNHNS and CDR2 SASEGT come from the germline V gene. Trimming shortened V by 8 bases and J by 9 bases, and 12 bases separated the two germline ends. The CDR3 loop spans 11 amino acids. For the CDR3, the DNA is TGTGCCAGCGACCCGAGGCGGACGCAGTATTTT. Protein product: CASDPRRTQYF.

The chain uses TRBV7-6 and TRBJ1-5; D unclear. The CDR3 runs 15 residues. V dropped 5 bases and J dropped 4 bases, with 15 bases sitting between them. Germline CDR1 SGHVS, CDR2 FNYEAQ. The CDR3 is CASSPSFSPNQPQHF. CDR3 DNA: TGTGCCAGCAGCCCGTCCTTCTCCCCGAATCAGCCCCAGCATTTT. The full variable domain, completed using reference TRBV7-6 and TRBJ1-5, is GAGVSQSPRYKVTKRGQDVALRCDPISGHVSLYWYRQALGQGPEFLTYFNYEAQQDKSGLPNDRFSAERPEGSISTLTIQRTEQRDSAMYRCASSPSFSPNQPQHFGDGTRLSIL.

This clonotype was counted only a few times. The CDR3 is CASSYGEGDAAEETQYF. CDR3 nucleotides: TGTGCCAGCAGTTACGGAGAGGGGGACGCAGCAGAAGAGACCCAGTACTTC. The V gene is TRBV6-1, the J gene TRBJ2-5; weak D call: TRBD1 (6 bases). Germline V CDR1 and CDR2: MNHNS, SASEGT. The germline V and J ends were trimmed by 5 bases and 3 bases, with 22 bases remaining between them. There are 17 residues in the CDR3.

This clonotype was detected only a few times. This chain uses TRBV18 with TRBJ2-1; 8 bases map to TRBD1. J gave up 11 bases and V 3 bases, and 6 bases lay outside the gene matches. This CDR3 comprises 13 residues. Germline CDR1 reads KGHSH; CDR2 reads LQKENI. The CDR3 coding sequence is TGTGCCAGCTCACCGCCGGGACAGGAGAAGCAGTTCTTC. Translated: CASSPPGQEKQFF.

This rearrangement joins TRBV6-6 to TRBJ2-5, with unresolved D. The CDR3 consists of 13 residues. V dropped 5 bases and J dropped 5 bases, with 12 bases sitting between them. Germline values: CDR1 MNHNY, CDR2 SVGAGI (reference sequence). The CDR3 loop reads CASSDLAKETQYF. In DNA, the CDR3 is TGTGCCAGCAGTGACTTAGCAAAGGAGACCCAGTACTTC.

The CDR3: CASRLSTSSYNEQFF. As DNA, the CDR3 is TGTGCCAGTAGACTCTCCACTAGCTCCTACAATGAGCAGTTCTTC. V and J are TRBV12-3 or TRBV12-4 and TRBJ2-1; a weak D match, TRBD2 (5 bases). Trimming took 9 bases from V and 0 from J, leaving 15 bases between them. This CDR3 has 15 amino acids.

CDR3 sequence: CASSIDLGVYQRIGELFF. The CDR3 bases are TGTGCCAGTAGCATCGACCTCGGGGTTTATCAACGGATCGGGGAGCTGTTTTTT. This sequence joins TRBV19 and TRBJ2-2; maybe TRBD2 (5 bases). The ends were cut back, 6 bases at V and 7 bases at J, with 27 bases in the middle. The CDR3 spans 18 residues. The germline V gene has CDR1 LNHDA and CDR2 SQIVND (reference sequence). Full variable domain (remainder filled in from reference TRBV19 and TRBJ2-2): DGGITQSPKYLFRKEGQNVTLSCEQNLNHDAMYWYRQDPGQGLRLIYYSQIVNDFQKGDIAEGYSVSREKKESFPLTVTSAQKNPTAFYLCASSIDLGVYQRIGELFFGEGSRLTVL.

This clonotype was seen once. The J gene is TRBJ1-5, the V gene TRBV6-4; D is unclear. The CDR3 spans 14 residues. The germline CDR1 and CDR2 sequences are MRHNA and SNTAGT. The ends were cut back, 4 bases at V and 2 bases at J, with 9 bases in the middle. The chain's CDR3 is CASSVRYGNQPQHF. The CDR3 region has the DNA TGTGCCAGCAGTGTTCGGTATGGCAATCAGCCCCAGCATTTT.

In this sample, this clonotype turned up a few times. The chain joins TRBV19 to TRBJ1-2, with 10 bases aligning to TRBD1. The CDR3 contains 16 residues. With V trimmed by 4 bases and J by 2 bases, 7 bases remained unmatched. Germline V gene lookup returns CDR1 LNHDA and CDR2 SQIVND (reference sequence). The CDR3 here is CASSKIQGQGNYGYTF. The CDR3 DNA sequence: TGTGCCAGTAGTAAAATCCAGGGACAGGGGAACTATGGCTACACCTTC.

The CDR3 sequence is CASRSGRGQGGELFF. CDR3 DNA: TGTGCCAGCAGATCCGGCAGGGGGCAGGGCGGGGAGCTGTTTTTT. The chain recombines TRBV2 with TRBJ2-2; 8 bases match TRBD1. Germline-derived CDR1 and CDR2 are SNHLY and FYNNEI. V lost 6 bases to trimming and J lost 7 bases; unmatched junction nucleotides: 10. This CDR3 is built from 15 residues.

The V gene is TRBV15, the J gene TRBJ1-2; 9 bases line up with TRBD1. The length of the CDR3 is 15 residues. V was clipped by 1 base and J by 0 bases; unmatched bases: 0. CDR1 is LNHNV, CDR2 YYDKDF, per germline (reference sequence). This chain's CDR3 is CATSRGDRANYGYTF. The CDR3 region has the DNA TGTGCCACCAGCAGAGGGGACAGGGCTAACTATGGCTACACCTTC.

This clonotype was detected ten times or more. The chain joins TRBV6-1 to TRBJ2-5; perhaps TRBD1 as D (6 bases). Germline assignment: CDR1 MNHNS and CDR2 SASEGT. The CDR3 is 16 amino acids. V lost 4 bases and J 1 base, leaving 16 bases between the germline ends. The CDR3 reads CASSGYGTPVQETQYF. The CDR3 DNA follows: TGTGCCAGCAGTGGATATGGGACACCAGTCCAAGAGACCCAGTACTTC.

The chain combines TRBV5-4 with TRBJ2-5; D might be TRBD1 or TRBD2, each matching 5 bases. Trimming took 4 bases from V and 6 from J, leaving 13 bases between them. Germline CDR1 SGHNT, CDR2 YYREEE (reference sequence). CDR3 length equals 13 residues. The CDR3 protein is CASSVGDPQTQYF. CDR3 coding DNA: TGTGCCAGCAGCGTCGGGGACCCCCAGACCCAGTACTTC.

This clonotype was seen more than once but under ten times. This chain connects TRBV7-9 to TRBJ1-1; D is possibly TRBD1 (6 bases). V was shortened by 5 bases and J by 11 bases, with 27 bases between the two germline ends. The CDR3 runs to 16 residues. The V gene's germline CDR1 is SEHNR and CDR2 FQNEAQ (reference sequence). DNA for the CDR3: TGTGCCAGCAGCCCCCTGAGGGAGGGGGACATGAGAAGGGCTTTCTTT. It yields the protein CASSPLREGDMRRAFF.

The rearrangement joins TRBV20-1 to TRBJ2-5; the match to TRBD2 covers 11 bases. Germline loops: CDR1 DFQATT, CDR2 SNEGSKA (reference sequence). This CDR3 is built from 18 residues. J gave up 2 bases and V 0 bases, and 11 bases lay outside the gene matches. CDR3 amino acids: CSARDWGLAGGIQETQYF. The CDR3 bases are TGCAGTGCTAGAGATTGGGGGCTAGCGGGGGGAATACAAGAGACCCAGTACTTC.

V usage is TRBV19 and J usage is TRBJ1-1; D not certain. CDR1 is LNHDA and CDR2 is SQIVND in the germline V gene (reference sequence). Trimming removed 2 bases at V and 5 bases at J, with 12 bases between. The CDR3 has 14 amino acids. The CDR3 loop is CASSIKVGQTEAFF. CDR3 nucleotides: TGTGCCAGTAGTATAAAGGTTGGGCAGACTGAAGCTTTCTTT.

V gene TRBV27 combines with J gene TRBJ2-5, with D possibly matching TRBD2 (5 bases). The V gene's germline CDR1 is MNHEY and CDR2 SMNVEV (reference sequence). The CDR3 is 15 residues long. The V end was cut by 6 bases, the J end by 1 base, with 15 bases between. The CDR3 here is CASSTREGAQETQYF. The CDR3 DNA sequence: TGTGCCAGCAGCACCCGTGAGGGAGCCCAAGAGACCCAGTACTTC.

V gene TRBV7-9 combines with J gene TRBJ1-1; 9 positions agree with TRBD1. The CDR3 totals 15 residues. Unmatched junction bases numbered 8, after V lost 5 bases and J lost 4 bases. Germline loops: CDR1 SEHNR, CDR2 FQNEAQ (reference sequence). CDR3 protein: CASSPSTGGGTEAFF. In nucleotides, the CDR3 is TGTGCCAGCAGCCCATCGACAGGGGGGGGCACTGAAGCTTTCTTT.

The gene calls are TRBV10-3 and TRBJ2-1; maybe TRBD1 (5 bases). CDR3 length: 13 amino acids. CDR1 ENHRY and CDR2 SYGVKD come from the germline V gene. The ends were cut back, 6 bases at V and 3 bases at J, with 9 bases in the middle. The CDR3 reads CAIRDDSYNEQFF. In DNA, the CDR3 is TGTGCCATCAGGGATGACAGCTACAATGAGCAGTTCTTC.